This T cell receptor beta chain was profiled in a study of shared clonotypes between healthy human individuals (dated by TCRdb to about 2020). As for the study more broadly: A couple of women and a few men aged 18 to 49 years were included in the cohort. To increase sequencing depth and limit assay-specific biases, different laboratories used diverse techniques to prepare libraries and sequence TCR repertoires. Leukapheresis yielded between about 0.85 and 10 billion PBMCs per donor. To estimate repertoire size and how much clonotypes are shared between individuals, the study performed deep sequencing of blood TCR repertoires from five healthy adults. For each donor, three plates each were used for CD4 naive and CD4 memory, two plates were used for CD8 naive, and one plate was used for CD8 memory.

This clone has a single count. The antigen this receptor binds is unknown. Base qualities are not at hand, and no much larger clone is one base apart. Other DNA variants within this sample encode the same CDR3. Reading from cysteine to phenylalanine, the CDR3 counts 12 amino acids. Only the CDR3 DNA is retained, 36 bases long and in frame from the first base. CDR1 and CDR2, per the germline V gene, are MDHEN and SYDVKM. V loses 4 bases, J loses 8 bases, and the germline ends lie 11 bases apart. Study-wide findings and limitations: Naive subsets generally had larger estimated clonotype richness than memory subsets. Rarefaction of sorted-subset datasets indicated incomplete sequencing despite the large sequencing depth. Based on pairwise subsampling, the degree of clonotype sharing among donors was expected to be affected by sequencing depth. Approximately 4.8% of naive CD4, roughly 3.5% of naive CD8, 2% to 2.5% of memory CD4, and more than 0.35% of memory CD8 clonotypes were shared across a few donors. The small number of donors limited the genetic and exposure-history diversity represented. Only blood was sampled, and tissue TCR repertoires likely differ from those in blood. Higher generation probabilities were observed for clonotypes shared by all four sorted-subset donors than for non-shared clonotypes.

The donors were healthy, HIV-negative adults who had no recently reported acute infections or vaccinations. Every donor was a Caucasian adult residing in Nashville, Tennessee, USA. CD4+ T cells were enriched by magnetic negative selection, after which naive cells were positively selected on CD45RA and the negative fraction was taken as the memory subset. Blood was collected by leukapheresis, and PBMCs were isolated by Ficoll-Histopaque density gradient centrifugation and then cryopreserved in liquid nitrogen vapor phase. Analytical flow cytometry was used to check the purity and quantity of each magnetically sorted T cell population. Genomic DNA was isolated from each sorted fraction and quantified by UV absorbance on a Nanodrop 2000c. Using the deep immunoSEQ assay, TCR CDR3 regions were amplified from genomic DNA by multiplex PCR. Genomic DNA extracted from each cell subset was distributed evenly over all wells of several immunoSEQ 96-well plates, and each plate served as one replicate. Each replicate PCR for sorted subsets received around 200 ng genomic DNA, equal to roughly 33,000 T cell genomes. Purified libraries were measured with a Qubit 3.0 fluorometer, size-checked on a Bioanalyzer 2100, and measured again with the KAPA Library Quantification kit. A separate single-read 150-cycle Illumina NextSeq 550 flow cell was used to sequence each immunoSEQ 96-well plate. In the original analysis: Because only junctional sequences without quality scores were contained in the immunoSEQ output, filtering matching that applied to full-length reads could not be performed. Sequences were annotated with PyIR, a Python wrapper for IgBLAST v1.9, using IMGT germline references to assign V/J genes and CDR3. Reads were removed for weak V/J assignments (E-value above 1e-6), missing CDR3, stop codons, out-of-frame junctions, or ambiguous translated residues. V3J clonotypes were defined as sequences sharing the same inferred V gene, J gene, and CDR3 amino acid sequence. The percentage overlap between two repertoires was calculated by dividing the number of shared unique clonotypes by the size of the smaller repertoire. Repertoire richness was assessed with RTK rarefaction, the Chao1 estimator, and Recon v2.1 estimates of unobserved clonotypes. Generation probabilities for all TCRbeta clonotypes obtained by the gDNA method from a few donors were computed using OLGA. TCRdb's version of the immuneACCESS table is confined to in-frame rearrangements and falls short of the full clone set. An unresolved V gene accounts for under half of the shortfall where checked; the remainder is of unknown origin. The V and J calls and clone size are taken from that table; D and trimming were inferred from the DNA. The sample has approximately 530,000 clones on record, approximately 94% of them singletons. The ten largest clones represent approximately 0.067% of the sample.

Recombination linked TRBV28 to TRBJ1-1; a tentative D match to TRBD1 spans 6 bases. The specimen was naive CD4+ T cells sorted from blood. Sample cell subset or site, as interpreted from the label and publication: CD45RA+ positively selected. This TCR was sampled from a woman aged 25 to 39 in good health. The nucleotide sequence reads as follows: TGTGCCAGCAGTTGGGGGCTCCCGGAAGCTTTCTTT. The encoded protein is CASSWGLPEAFF.